This entry describes one T cell receptor (beta chain). Produced via immunoSEQ multiplex PCR; TCRdb's table is partial and in-frame only. Of 100,000 to 120,000 clones listed, 85% to 90% were seen once; the top ten hold roughly 3.7%. The CDR3 is 15 amino acids. Per germline, CDR1 LNHDA and CDR2 SQIVND (reference sequence). V gave up 3 bases and J gave up 2 bases, with 11 bases separating them. This sample is drawn from a study of control samples from healthy donors and cancer patients. V gene TRBV19 combines with J gene TRBJ1-5; D gene ambiguous. This sequence was found in a woman aged 55-70 years with lung cancer. The sequenced sample was PBMCs. CDR3 sequence (DNA): TGTGCCAGTAGTATTTTAGAAATCGGCAATCAGCCCCAGCATTTT. As protein: CASSILEIGNQPQHF.